Described below is a single TCR beta chain sequence and its context. Its antigen is unidentified. This specimen comes from a study of T cells in Graves' hyperthyroidism and ophthalmopathy. General study findings and limits: By a 13 V-J model, ophthalmopathy was set apart from stable hyperthyroidism.

TCR beta CDR3 regions were amplified from RNA. First-round RT-PCR with HTBI primers amplified the TCR CDR3 region. TCRdb re-analysed the multiplex PCR reads in MiXCR, keeping a single row per CDR3 protein. This sample has more than 550,000 distinct CDR3 sequences, with about 45% found just once. The CDR3 loop spans 14 amino acids. V dropped 4 bases and J dropped 6 bases, with 15 bases sitting between them. Lactation, pregnancy, other autoimmune disease or uncontrolled infection excluded patients. The receptor was isolated from an adult man with Graves' disease, either hyperthyroidism or ophthalmopathy (not recorded which). Input material: peripheral blood or thyroid tissue (not recorded which). V usage is TRBV12-3 or TRBV12-4 and J usage is TRBJ1-2; TRBD1 is a possible D gene (5 bases). CDR3 sequence (DNA): TGTGCCAGCAGTTACTCGTCGTCCAGGGATGGCTACACCTTC. It codes for CASSYSSSRDGYTF.